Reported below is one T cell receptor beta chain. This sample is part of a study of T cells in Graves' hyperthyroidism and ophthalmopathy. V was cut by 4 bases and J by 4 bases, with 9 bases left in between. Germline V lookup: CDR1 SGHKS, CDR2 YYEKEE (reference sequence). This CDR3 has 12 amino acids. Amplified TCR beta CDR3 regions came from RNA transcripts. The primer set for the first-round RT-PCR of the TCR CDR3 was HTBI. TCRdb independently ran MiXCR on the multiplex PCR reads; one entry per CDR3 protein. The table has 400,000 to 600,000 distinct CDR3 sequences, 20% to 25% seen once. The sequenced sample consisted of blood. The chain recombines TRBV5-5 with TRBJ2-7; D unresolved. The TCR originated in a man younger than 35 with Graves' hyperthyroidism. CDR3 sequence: CASSDDKYEQYF. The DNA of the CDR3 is TGTGCCAGCAGCGACGACAAATACGAGCAGTACTTC. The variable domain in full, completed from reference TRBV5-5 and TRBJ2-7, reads DAGVTQSPTHLIKTRGQQVTLRCSPISGHKSVSWYQQVLGQGPQFIFQYYEKEERGRGNFPDRFSARQFPNYSSELNVNALLLGDSALYLCASSDDKYEQYFGPGTRLTVT.